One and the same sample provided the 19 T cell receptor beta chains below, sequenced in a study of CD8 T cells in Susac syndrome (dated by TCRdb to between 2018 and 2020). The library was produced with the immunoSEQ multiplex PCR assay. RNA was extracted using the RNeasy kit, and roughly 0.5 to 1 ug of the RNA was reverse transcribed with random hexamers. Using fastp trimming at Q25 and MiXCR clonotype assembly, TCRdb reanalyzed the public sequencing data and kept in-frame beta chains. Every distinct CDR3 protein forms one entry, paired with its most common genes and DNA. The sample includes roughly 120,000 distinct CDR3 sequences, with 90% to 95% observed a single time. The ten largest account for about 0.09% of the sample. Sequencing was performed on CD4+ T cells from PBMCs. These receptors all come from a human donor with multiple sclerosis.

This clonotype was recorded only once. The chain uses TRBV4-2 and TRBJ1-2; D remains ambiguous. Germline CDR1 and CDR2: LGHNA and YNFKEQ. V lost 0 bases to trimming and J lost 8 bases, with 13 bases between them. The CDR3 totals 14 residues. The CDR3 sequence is CASSQEEPRWGYTF. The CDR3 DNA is TGTGCCAGCAGCCAAGAAGAACCCCGATGGGGCTACACCTTC.

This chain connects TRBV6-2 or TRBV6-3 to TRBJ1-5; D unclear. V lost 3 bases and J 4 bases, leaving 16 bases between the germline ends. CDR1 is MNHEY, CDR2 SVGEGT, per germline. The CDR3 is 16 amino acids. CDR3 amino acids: CASSYTSPPRNQPQHF. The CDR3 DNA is TGTGCCAGCAGTTATACGTCTCCACCTAGGAATCAGCCCCAGCATTTT.

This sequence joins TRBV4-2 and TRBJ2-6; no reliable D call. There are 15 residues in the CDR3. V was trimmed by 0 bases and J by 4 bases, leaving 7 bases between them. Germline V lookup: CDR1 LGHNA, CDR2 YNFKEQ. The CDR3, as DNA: TGTGCCAGCAGCCAAGATCTATACGGGGCCAACGTCCTGACTTTC. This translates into CASSQDLYGANVLTF.

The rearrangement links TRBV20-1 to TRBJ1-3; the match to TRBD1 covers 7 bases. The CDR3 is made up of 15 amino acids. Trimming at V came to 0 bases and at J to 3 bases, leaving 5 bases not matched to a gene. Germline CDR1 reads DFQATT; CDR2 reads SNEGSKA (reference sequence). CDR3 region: CSARDPTGDGNTIYF. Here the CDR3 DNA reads TGCAGTGCTAGAGATCCAACAGGGGATGGAAACACCATATATTTT.

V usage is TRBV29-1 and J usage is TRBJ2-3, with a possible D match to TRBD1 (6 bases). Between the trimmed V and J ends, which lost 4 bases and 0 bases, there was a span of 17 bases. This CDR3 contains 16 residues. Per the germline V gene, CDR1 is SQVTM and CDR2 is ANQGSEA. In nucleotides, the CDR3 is TGCAGCGTTGGCAGGGGTAATCGTGTTAGCACAGATACGCAGTATTTT. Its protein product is CSVGRGNRVSTDTQYF.

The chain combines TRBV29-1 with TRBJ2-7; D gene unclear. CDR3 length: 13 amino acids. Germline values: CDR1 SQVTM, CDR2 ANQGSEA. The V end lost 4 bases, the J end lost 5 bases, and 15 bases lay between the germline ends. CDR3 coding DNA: TGCAGCGTTGCGCTGGTGTTGGTCGACGAGCAGTACTTC. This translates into CSVALVLVDEQYF.

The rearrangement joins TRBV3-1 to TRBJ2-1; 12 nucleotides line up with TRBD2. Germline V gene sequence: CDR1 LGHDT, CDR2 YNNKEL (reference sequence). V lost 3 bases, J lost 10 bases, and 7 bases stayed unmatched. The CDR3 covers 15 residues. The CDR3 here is CASSQYGGLAGEQFF. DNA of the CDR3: TGTGCCAGCAGCCAGTACGGCGGACTAGCGGGGGAGCAGTTCTTC.

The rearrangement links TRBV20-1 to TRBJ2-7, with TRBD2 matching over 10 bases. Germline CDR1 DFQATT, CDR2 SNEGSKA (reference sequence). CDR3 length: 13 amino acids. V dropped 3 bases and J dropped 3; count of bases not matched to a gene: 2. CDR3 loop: CSASGTSVYEQYF. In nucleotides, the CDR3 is TGCAGTGCTAGCGGGACTAGCGTCTACGAGCAGTACTTC.

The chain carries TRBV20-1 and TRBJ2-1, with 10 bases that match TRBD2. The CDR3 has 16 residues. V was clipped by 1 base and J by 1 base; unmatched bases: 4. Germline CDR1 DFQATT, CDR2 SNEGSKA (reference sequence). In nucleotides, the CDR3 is TGCAGTGCTAGAGGGTCTAGCGGGGGTTCCTACAATGAGCAGTTCTTC. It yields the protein CSARGSSGGSYNEQFF.

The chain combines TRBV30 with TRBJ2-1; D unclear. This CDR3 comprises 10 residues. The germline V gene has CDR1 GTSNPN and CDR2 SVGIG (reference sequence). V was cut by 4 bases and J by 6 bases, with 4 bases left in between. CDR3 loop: CAWIGNEQFF. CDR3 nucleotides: TGTGCCTGGATCGGCAATGAGCAGTTCTTC.

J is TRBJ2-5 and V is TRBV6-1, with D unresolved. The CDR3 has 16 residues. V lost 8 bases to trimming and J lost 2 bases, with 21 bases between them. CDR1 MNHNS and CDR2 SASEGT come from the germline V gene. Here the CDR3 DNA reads TGTGCCAGCGATAGTTTTTTAAGACGGGCACAAGAGACCCAGTACTTC. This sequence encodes CASDSFLRRAQETQYF.

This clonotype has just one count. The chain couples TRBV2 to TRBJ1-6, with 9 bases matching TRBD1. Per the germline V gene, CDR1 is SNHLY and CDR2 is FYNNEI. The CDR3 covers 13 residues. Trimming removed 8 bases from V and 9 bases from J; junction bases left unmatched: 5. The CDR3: CASYEDRGSPLHF. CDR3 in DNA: TGTGCCAGCTATGAGGACAGGGGTTCACCCCTCCACTTT.

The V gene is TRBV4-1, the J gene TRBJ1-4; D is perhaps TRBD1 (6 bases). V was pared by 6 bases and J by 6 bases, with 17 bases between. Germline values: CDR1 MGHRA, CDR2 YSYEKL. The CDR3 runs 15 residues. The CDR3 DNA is TGCGCCAGCAGATACGTCGGGACAACGGATGAAAAACTGTTTTTT. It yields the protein CASRYVGTTDEKLFF.

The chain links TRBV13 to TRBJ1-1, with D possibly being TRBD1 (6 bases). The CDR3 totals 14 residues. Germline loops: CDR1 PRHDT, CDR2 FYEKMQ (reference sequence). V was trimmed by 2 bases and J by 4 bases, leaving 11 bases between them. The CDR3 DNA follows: TGTGCCAGCAGCTTACAGGGGTCGGGCACTGAAGCTTTCTTT. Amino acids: CASSLQGSGTEAFF. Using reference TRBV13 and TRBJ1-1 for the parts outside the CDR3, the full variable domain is AAGVIQSPRHLIKEKRETATLKCYPIPRHDTVYWYQQGPGQDPQFLISFYEKMQSDKGSIPDRFSAQQFSDYHSELNMSSLELGDSALYFCASSLQGSGTEAFFGQGTRLTVV.

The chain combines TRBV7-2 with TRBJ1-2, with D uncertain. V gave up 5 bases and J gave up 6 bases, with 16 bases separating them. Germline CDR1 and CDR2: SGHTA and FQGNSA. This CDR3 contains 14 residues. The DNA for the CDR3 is TGTGCCAGCAGCCCGGCGGGGAATCGGAATGGCTACACCTTC. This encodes CASSPAGNRNGYTF.

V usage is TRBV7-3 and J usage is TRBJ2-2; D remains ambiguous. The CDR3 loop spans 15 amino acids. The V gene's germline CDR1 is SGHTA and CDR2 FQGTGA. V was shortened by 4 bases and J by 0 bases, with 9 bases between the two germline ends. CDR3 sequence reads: CASSSRDPNTGELFF. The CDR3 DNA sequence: TGTGCCAGCAGCTCCAGAGATCCGAACACCGGGGAGCTGTTTTTT.

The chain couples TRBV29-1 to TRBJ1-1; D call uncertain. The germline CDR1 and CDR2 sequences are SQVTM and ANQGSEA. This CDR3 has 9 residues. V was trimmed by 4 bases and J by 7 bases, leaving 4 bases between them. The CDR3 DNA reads TGCAGCGTTGGGCGTGAAGCTTTCTTT. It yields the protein CSVGREAFF.

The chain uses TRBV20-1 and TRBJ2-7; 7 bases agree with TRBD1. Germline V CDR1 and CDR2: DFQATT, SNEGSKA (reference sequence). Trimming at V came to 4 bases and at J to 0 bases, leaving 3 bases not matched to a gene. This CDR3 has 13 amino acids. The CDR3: CSATTGYSYEQYF. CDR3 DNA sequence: TGCAGTGCTACGACAGGGTACTCCTACGAGCAGTACTTC.

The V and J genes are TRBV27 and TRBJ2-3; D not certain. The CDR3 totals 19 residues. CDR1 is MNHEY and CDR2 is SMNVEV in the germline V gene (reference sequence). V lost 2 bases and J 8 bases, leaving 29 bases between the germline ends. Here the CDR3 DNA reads TGTGCCAGCAGTTTAAAGGGTACAGTGGCCCGAGAACAGCCGGCTACGCAGTATTTT. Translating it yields CASSLKGTVAREQPATQYF.